Below are 3 T cell receptor beta chains sequenced from a single sample in a study of early T cells in non-severe SARS-CoV-2 infection. TCRdb recomputed calls from the 5' RACE reads with MiXCR, one row per CDR3 protein. This table has about 69,000 distinct CDR3 sequences, about an eighth appearing once. This sample comprised whole blood, obtained at baseline. The receptors were gathered from an adult who was a healthcare worker with PCR-confirmed SARS-CoV-2 infection or an uninfected control (not recorded which).

The chain couples TRBV19 to TRBJ2-5; weak D call: TRBD2 (5 bases). The V and J ends lost 5 bases and 5 bases respectively, with 15 bases between them. The CDR3 extends over 14 amino acids. Per the germline V gene, CDR1 is LNHDA and CDR2 is SQIVND (reference sequence). In DNA form, the CDR3 reads TGTGCCAGTAGTCTACGACCAGCGGCCGAGACCCAGTACTTC. This gives the protein CASSLRPAAETQYF.

A single count supports this clonotype. CDR3 bases: TGTGCCAGCAGCCCGGGGGGCGGTGAAGCTTTCTTT. Its translation: CASSPGGGEAFF. This chain uses TRBV6-6 with TRBJ1-1, with TRBD1 as a possible D gene (6 bases). Germline-derived CDR1 and CDR2 are MNHNY and SVGAGI (reference sequence). Trimming took off 6 bases at V and 7 bases at J, with 12 bases between the two ends. This CDR3 is built from 12 residues.

The CDR3 nucleotides read TGCGCCAGCAGCGCGAATCTAGCAGGCACCGGGGAGCTGTTTTTT. This gives the protein CASSANLAGTGELFF. The chain has TRBV5-1 and TRBJ2-2; D might be TRBD2 (5 bases). The germline gives CDR1 SGHRS, CDR2 YFSETQ. With 4 bases removed from V and 4 bases from J, the gap between germline ends came to 14 bases. The CDR3 is made up of 15 amino acids. The full variable domain, rest sourced from reference TRBV5-1 and TRBJ2-2, is KAGVTQTPRYLIKTRGQQVTLSCSPISGHRSVSWYQQTPGQGLQFLFEYFSETQRNKGNFPGRFSGRQFSNSRSEMNVSTLELGDSALYLCASSANLAGTGELFFGEGSRLTVL.